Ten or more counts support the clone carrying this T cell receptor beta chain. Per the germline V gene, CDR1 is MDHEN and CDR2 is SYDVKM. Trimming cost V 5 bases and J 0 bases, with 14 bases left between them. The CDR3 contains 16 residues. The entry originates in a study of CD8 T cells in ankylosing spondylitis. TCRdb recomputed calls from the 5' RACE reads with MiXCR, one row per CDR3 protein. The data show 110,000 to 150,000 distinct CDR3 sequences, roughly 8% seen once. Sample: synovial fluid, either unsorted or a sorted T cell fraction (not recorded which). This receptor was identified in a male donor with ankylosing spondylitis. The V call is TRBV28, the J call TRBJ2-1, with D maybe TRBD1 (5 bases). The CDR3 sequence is CASSLGALSSYNEQFF. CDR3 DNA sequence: TGTGCCAGCAGTCTAGGGGCTCTGAGCTCCTACAATGAGCAGTTCTTC.